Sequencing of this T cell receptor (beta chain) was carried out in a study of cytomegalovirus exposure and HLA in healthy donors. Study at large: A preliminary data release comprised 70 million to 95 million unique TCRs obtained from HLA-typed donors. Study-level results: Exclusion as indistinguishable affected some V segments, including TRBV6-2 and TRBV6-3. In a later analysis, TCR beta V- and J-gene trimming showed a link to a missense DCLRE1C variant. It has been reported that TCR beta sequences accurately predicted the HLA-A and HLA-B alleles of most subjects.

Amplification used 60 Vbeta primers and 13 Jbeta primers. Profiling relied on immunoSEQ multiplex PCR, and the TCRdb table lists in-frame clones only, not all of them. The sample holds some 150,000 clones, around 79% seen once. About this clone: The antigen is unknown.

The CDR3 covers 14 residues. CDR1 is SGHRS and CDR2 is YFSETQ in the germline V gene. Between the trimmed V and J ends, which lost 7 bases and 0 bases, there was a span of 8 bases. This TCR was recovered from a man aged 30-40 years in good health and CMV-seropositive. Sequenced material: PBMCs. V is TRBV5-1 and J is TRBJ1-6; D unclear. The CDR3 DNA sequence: TGCGCCAGCCGCTCGGGCTCCTATAATTCACCCCTCCACTTT. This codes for CASRSGSYNSPLHF.